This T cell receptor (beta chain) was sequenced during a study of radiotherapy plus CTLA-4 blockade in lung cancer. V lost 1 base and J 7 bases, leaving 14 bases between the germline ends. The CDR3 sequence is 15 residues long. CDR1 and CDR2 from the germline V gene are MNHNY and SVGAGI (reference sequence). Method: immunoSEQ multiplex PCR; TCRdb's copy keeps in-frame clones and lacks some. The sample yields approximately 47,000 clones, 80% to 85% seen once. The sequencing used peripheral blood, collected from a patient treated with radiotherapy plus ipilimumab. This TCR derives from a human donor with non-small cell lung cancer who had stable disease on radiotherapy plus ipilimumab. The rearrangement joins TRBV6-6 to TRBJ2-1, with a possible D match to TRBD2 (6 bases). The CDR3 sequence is CASSYFSPGGNEQFF. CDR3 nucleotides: TGTGCCAGCAGTTACTTTTCCCCCGGGGGTAATGAGCAGTTCTTC.